This T cell receptor beta chain was found in a study of tumour-infiltrating T cells in Burkitt lymphoma (dated by TCRdb to 2020 to 2022). In terms of the full investigation: All epidemiological subtypes of Burkitt lymphoma were represented among the 80 or so patients who made up the cohort. Clinical outcome was correlated with TCR repertoire data, and overall and progression-free survival were found to be predicted by productive clonality independently of established prognosticators, including age at diagnosis. Beyond this particular receptor, the publication reports: Several public clonotypes were found to be shared across numerous Burkitt lymphoma patients, which suggests a shared tumour neoantigen selection that is absent from diffuse large B-cell lymphoma.

Counted from cysteine to phenylalanine, this CDR3 has 16 amino acids. The read is trimmed to its CDR3 DNA, 48 bases read in frame from base 1. Between the V and J ends, shortened by 5 bases and 4 bases respectively, the junction contains 19 bases. The germline V gene yields SGHTA for CDR1 and FQGNSA for CDR2. A remark on this clone: Its antigen specificity is not known. Base-call qualities are not available, and no considerably larger clone is one nucleotide away.

Library preparation employed the immunoSEQ multiplex PCR assay. In TCRdb, the immuneACCESS table is reduced to in-frame sequences with V and J assigned. These tables do not hold every clone; where another copy was compared, an unresolved V gene accounts for under half, and the others remain unexplained. This sample lists some 1,200 clones; 15% to 20% were detected once. Approximately 8% of the sample goes to the ten largest clones. The receptor's source is a human donor with Burkitt lymphoma. The rearranged chain carries TRBV7-2 and TRBJ2-3; the D gene is perhaps TRBD2, on 6 matching bases. Sequenced: tumor tissue. The CDR3 corresponds to CASSPQEGGVSDTQYF. The nucleotides are TGTGCCAGCAGCCCTCAGGAAGGCGGGGTATCAGATACGCAGTATTTT.